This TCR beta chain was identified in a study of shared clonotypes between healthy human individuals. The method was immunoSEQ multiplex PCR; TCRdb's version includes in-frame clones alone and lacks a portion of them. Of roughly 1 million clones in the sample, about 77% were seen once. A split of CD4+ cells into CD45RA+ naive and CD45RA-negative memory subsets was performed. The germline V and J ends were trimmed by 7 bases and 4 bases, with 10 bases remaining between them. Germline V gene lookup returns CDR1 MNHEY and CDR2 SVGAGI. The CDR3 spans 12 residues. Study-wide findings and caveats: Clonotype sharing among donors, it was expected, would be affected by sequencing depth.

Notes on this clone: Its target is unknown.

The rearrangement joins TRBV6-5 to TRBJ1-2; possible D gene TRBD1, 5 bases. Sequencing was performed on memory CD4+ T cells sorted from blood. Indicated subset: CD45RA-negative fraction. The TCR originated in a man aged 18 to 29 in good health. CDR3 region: CASTTDFYGYTF. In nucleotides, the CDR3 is TGTGCCAGCACGACAGACTTCTATGGCTACACCTTC.